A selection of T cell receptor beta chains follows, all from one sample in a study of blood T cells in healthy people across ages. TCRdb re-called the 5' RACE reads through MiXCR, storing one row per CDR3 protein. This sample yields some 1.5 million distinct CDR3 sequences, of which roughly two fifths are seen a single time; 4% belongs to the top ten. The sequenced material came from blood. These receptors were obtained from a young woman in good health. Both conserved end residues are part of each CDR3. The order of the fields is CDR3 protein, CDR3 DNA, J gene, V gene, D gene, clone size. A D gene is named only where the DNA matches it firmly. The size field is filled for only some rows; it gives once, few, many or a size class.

CDR3aa: CSVVLFYEQYF
CDR3nt: TGCAGCGTTGTACTTTTCTACGAGCAGTACTTC
j_gene: TRBJ2-7
v_gene: TRBV29-1
d_gene: NA
abundance: NA

CDR3aa: CASSRTNYNEQYF
CDR3nt: TGTGCCAGCAGTCGGACGAACTACAATGAGCAGTACTTC
j_gene: TRBJ2-7
v_gene: TRBV6-5
d_gene: NA
abundance: NA

CDR3aa: CSVAGQSYEQYF
CDR3nt: TGCAGCGTGGCGGGACAGTCCTACGAGCAGTACTTC
j_gene: TRBJ2-7
v_gene: TRBV29-1
d_gene: NA
abundance: many

CDR3aa: CASSPGLAGSYNEQYF
CDR3nt: TGTGCCAGTAGTCCCGGACTAGCGGGCTCCTACAATGAGCAGTACTTC
j_gene: TRBJ2-5
v_gene: TRBV19
d_gene: TRBD2
abundance: few

CDR3aa: CASRRTGGQYEQYF
CDR3nt: TGTGCCAGCAGACGTACAGGGGGCCAGTACGAGCAGTACTTC
j_gene: TRBJ2-7
v_gene: TRBV27
d_gene: TRBD1
abundance: few

CDR3aa: CASSLGGPNEKLFF
CDR3nt: TGTGCCAGCAGTTTGGGGGGCCCTAATGAAAAACTGTTTTTT
j_gene: TRBJ1-4
v_gene: TRBV27
d_gene: NA
abundance: NA

CDR3aa: CSASSGPPTDTQYF
CDR3nt: TGCAGTGCTTCTAGCGGACCCCCCACAGATACGCAGTATTTT
j_gene: TRBJ2-3
v_gene: TRBV20-1
d_gene: TRBD2
abundance: NA

CDR3aa: CASSPTVAYGYTF
CDR3nt: TGTGCCAGTTCCCCGACAGTAGCCTATGGCTACACCTTC
j_gene: TRBJ1-2
v_gene: TRBV27
d_gene: NA
abundance: few

CDR3aa: CASSPPGTGYNEQFF
CDR3nt: TGTGCCAGCTCACCACCTGGGACAGGTTACAATGAGCAGTTCTTC
j_gene: TRBJ2-1
v_gene: TRBV18
d_gene: TRBD1
abundance: many

CDR3aa: CASSFSTYEQYF
CDR3nt: TGTGCCAGCAGTTTCAGTACCTACGAGCAGTACTTC
j_gene: TRBJ2-7
v_gene: TRBV12-3/TRBV12-4
d_gene: NA
abundance: many

CDR3aa: CASSVVMGGVLGVGDEQFF
CDR3nt: TGTGCCAGCAGCGTAGTGATGGGGGGAGTCTTGGGAGTAGGCGATGAGCAGTTCTTC
j_gene: TRBJ2-1
v_gene: TRBV9
d_gene: NA
abundance: NA

CDR3aa: CASSPQSGLGNSPLHF
CDR3nt: TGTGCCAGCAGCCCCCAATCGGGGCTGGGGAATTCACCCCTCCACTTT
j_gene: TRBJ1-6
v_gene: TRBV3-1
d_gene: NA
abundance: once

CDR3aa: CASSARTGAGNQPQHF
CDR3nt: TGTGCCAGCAGCGCCAGGACAGGGGCTGGTAATCAGCCCCAGCATTTT
j_gene: TRBJ1-5
v_gene: TRBV7-9
d_gene: TRBD1
abundance: NA

CDR3aa: CSARDTFSGGPYEQYF
CDR3nt: TGCAGTGCTAGAGACACCTTTAGCGGGGGCCCCTACGAGCAGTACTTC
j_gene: TRBJ2-7
v_gene: TRBV20-1
d_gene: TRBD2
abundance: few

CDR3aa: CASSQGGGPYGYTF
CDR3nt: TGCGCCAGCAGCCAGGGCGGGGGGCCCTATGGCTACACCTTC
j_gene: TRBJ1-2
v_gene: TRBV4-3
d_gene: NA
abundance: NA

CDR3aa: CSARLAGRSSYEQYF
CDR3nt: TGCAGTGCTAGACTAGCGGGGCGCTCCTCCTACGAGCAGTACTTC
j_gene: TRBJ2-7
v_gene: TRBV20-1
d_gene: TRBD2
abundance: few

CDR3aa: CATRDGRRSEQFF
CDR3nt: TGTGCCACCAGGGACGGGAGACGGAGTGAGCAGTTCTTC
j_gene: TRBJ2-1
v_gene: TRBV27
d_gene: NA
abundance: few

CDR3aa: CASTEGAYEQYF
CDR3nt: TGTGCCAGCACCGAGGGGGCTTACGAGCAGTACTTC
j_gene: TRBJ2-7
v_gene: TRBV12-3/TRBV12-4
d_gene: TRBD1
abundance: few

CDR3aa: CASSQVTEQYF
CDR3nt: TGTGCCAGCAGCCAAGTGACCGAGCAGTACTTC
j_gene: TRBJ2-7
v_gene: TRBV3-1
d_gene: NA
abundance: few

CDR3aa: CSARRKGTNEQYF
CDR3nt: TGCAGTGCTAGAAGGAAAGGGACTAACGAGCAGTACTTC
j_gene: TRBJ2-7
v_gene: TRBV20-1
d_gene: TRBD2
abundance: NA

CDR3aa: CSVALGGGEAFF
CDR3nt: TGCAGCGTTGCTTTAGGGGGTGGTGAAGCTTTCTTT
j_gene: TRBJ1-1
v_gene: TRBV29-1
d_gene: NA
abundance: NA

CDR3aa: CASSLSSNRADEQYF
CDR3nt: TGCGCCAGCAGCTTGAGTTCCAACAGGGCGGACGAGCAGTACTTC
j_gene: TRBJ2-7
v_gene: TRBV5-1
d_gene: NA
abundance: NA

CDR3aa: CSASGLSSCEQYF
CDR3nt: TGCAGTGCTAGCGGGTTAAGCTCCTGCGAGCAGTACTTC
j_gene: TRBJ2-7
v_gene: TRBV20-1
d_gene: NA
abundance: NA

CDR3aa: CASSSRDQRPSTF
CDR3nt: TGTGCCAGCAGCTCTCGGGACCAACGACCCAGCACCTTC
j_gene: TRBJ1-2
v_gene: TRBV7-9
d_gene: NA
abundance: once

CDR3aa: CASSQEVGLAGGETQYF
CDR3nt: TGCGCCAGCAGCCAAGAAGTTGGTCTAGCGGGAGGGGAGACCCAGTACTTC
j_gene: TRBJ2-5
v_gene: TRBV4-3
d_gene: TRBD2
abundance: NA

CDR3aa: CASSLGSTFGETQYF
CDR3nt: TGTGCCAGCAGTTTAGGGAGTACGTTTGGAGAGACCCAGTACTTC
j_gene: TRBJ2-5
v_gene: TRBV27
d_gene: NA
abundance: NA

CDR3aa: CSASLWTGAKDTQYF
CDR3nt: TGCAGTGCTAGTCTCTGGACAGGGGCGAAAGATACGCAGTATTTT
j_gene: TRBJ2-3
v_gene: TRBV20-1
d_gene: TRBD1
abundance: NA

CDR3aa: CASSLEGSGDEQYF
CDR3nt: TGTGCCAGCAGTTTGGAGGGAAGTGGAGACGAGCAGTACTTC
j_gene: TRBJ2-7
v_gene: TRBV27
d_gene: NA
abundance: few

CDR3aa: CASSLIGTSSGYTF
CDR3nt: TGTGCCAGCAGCCTAATCGGGACCAGTTCTGGCTACACCTTC
j_gene: TRBJ1-2
v_gene: TRBV12-3/TRBV12-4
d_gene: NA
abundance: NA

CDR3aa: CSALNRGRGYGYTF
CDR3nt: TGCAGTGCTCTTAACAGGGGGCGCGGCTATGGCTACACCTTC
j_gene: TRBJ1-2
v_gene: TRBV20-1
d_gene: TRBD1
abundance: NA

CDR3aa: CASSDGTPLYGYTF
CDR3nt: TGTGCCAGCAGCGACGGGACTCCCCTCTATGGCTACACCTTC
j_gene: TRBJ1-2
v_gene: TRBV7-9
d_gene: NA
abundance: NA

CDR3aa: CASRPSGNTYEQYF
CDR3nt: TGTGCCAGCAGACCTAGCGGGAATACCTACGAGCAGTACTTC
j_gene: TRBJ2-7
v_gene: TRBV6-2/TRBV6-3
d_gene: TRBD2
abundance: NA

CDR3aa: CASSLSPDSPPHF
CDR3nt: TGTGCCAGCAGCCTTAGTCCCGATTCACCCCCCCACTTT
j_gene: TRBJ1-6
v_gene: TRBV7-2
d_gene: NA
abundance: few

CDR3aa: CSALRGSSYNEQFF
CDR3nt: TGCAGTGCTCTCAGGGGGAGCTCCTACAATGAGCAGTTCTTC
j_gene: TRBJ2-1
v_gene: TRBV20-1
d_gene: TRBD1
abundance: few

CDR3aa: CASSKTGAPEDTQYF
CDR3nt: TGTGCCAGCAGCAAAACAGGGGCTCCGGAGGATACGCAGTATTTT
j_gene: TRBJ2-3
v_gene: TRBV7-9
d_gene: TRBD1
abundance: NA

CDR3aa: CASSRDPLGTEAFF
CDR3nt: TGTGCCAGCAGCCGGGACCCTCTCGGGACTGAAGCTTTCTTT
j_gene: TRBJ1-1
v_gene: TRBV9
d_gene: NA
abundance: NA

CDR3aa: CASSRQLESYNEQFF
CDR3nt: TGCGCCAGCAGCCGGCAACTAGAATCCTACAATGAGCAGTTCTTC
j_gene: TRBJ2-1
v_gene: TRBV4-3
d_gene: NA
abundance: NA